These 22 T cell receptor beta chains came from one sample sequenced in a study of T-cell memory formation after mild COVID-19 (TCRdb year 2021). Libraries were constructed by 5' RACE. For sequencing, an Illumina NovaSeq 6000 was employed. TCRdb reran the public reads through fastp at Q25 and MiXCR, keeping productive beta chains. Entries are consolidated by CDR3 protein sequence, retaining the most common genes and DNA. The sample has about 240,000 distinct CDR3 sequences on record, 8.5% to 9.5% of them singletons. 22% of the sample is in the top ten clones. Material: PBMCs or a T cell subset sorted from them (not recorded which). The receptors were sampled from a man in his late teens or twenties who had mild COVID-19 (a few samples of this study predate the infection). The sample titles of this study are shuffled in the database, so cell type and time point are left out; the donor was told from shared clones.

This clonotype was observed a handful of times. The chain combines TRBV7-8 with TRBJ2-7; D is undetermined. The CDR3 consists of 13 residues. The V gene's germline CDR1 is SGHVS and CDR2 FQNEAQ. The V gene lost 2 bases and the J gene lost 4 bases, with 9 bases spanning the gap. As DNA, the CDR3 is TGTGCCAGCAGCTTAATCCCCCGATACGAGCAGTACGTC. It specifies CASSLIPRYEQYV.

In this sample, this clonotype turned up a few times. V gene TRBV11-2 combines with J gene TRBJ2-3, with TRBD1 matching over 7 bases. Germline V CDR1 and CDR2: SGHAT, FQNNGV. This CDR3 contains 14 residues. V was pared by 5 bases and J by 5 bases, with 7 bases of the junction left unmatched. Here the CDR3 reads CASSLDRELDTQYF. The CDR3 DNA reads as TGTGCCAGCAGCCTCGACAGGGAACTAGATACGCAGTATTTT.

This clonotype was observed a few times. The V call is TRBV10-3, the J call TRBJ1-1; the D is unclear. Trimming pared 4 bases from V and 5 bases from J, leaving 8 bases between. The germline CDR1 and CDR2 sequences are ENHRY and SYGVKD. The CDR3 is 12 residues long. The DNA for the CDR3 is TGTGCCATCAGTGCGGAGGGTACTGAAGCTTTCTTT. The encoded protein is CAISAEGTEAFF.

This chain joins TRBV10-2 and TRBJ2-3; D possibly corresponds to TRBD1 (5 bases). The CDR3 loop spans 13 amino acids. Germline assignment: CDR1 WSHSY and CDR2 SAAADI. V dropped 4 bases and J dropped 5 bases, with 10 bases sitting between them. The CDR3 spells CASSGQGKDTQYF. CDR3 bases: TGCGCCAGCAGTGGGCAGGGTAAAGATACGCAGTATTTT.

V gene TRBV7-6 combines with J gene TRBJ2-2; perhaps TRBD2 as D (6 bases). The CDR3 extends over 15 amino acids. V was trimmed by 7 bases and J by 1 base, leaving 13 bases between them. Germline V lookup: CDR1 SGHVS, CDR2 FNYEAQ. CDR3 sequence: CASNPGTLNTGELFF. The CDR3 bases are TGTGCCAGCAACCCCGGGACTTTGAACACCGGGGAGCTGTTTTTT.

V gene TRBV6-5 combines with J gene TRBJ2-1; 12 bases match TRBD2. This CDR3 comprises 13 residues. Germline loops: CDR1 MNHEY, CDR2 SVGAGI. The J segment lost 10 bases and the V segment lost 5 bases, leaving 3 bases of the junction unmatched. The CDR3 DNA follows: TGTGCCAGCAGTCCCGGACTAGCGGGGGAGCAGTTCTTC. This gives the protein CASSPGLAGEQFF.

This clonotype was picked up many times. The J gene is TRBJ1-6, the V gene TRBV3-1; the D is unclear. The CDR3 is 13 amino acids. Deletions cut 4 bases from V and 10 bases from J, with 11 bases between. Germline V lookup: CDR1 LGHDT, CDR2 YNNKEL (reference sequence). The CDR3 is CASSLTDLSPLHF. The CDR3 bases are TGTGCCAGCAGCCTGACGGACCTATCACCCCTCCACTTT.

This chain uses TRBV14 with TRBJ1-2, with TRBD1 as a possible D gene (5 bases). V was cut by 1 base and J by 7 bases, with 16 bases left in between. This CDR3 is 15 amino acids long. Germline CDR1 and CDR2: SGHDN and FVKESK. The CDR3 protein is CASSQGEAGWFGYTF. DNA of the CDR3: TGTGCCAGCAGCCAAGGCGAGGCAGGGTGGTTTGGCTACACCTTC.

The chain has TRBV4-3 and TRBJ2-3; perhaps TRBD2 as D (6 bases). V lost 1 base and J 3 bases, leaving 11 bases between the germline ends. Germline lookup yields CDR1 LGHNA and CDR2 YSLEER. The CDR3 extends over 15 amino acids. The chain's CDR3 is CASSQGGGETDTQYF. The CDR3 DNA is TGCGCCAGCAGCCAAGGGGGCGGGGAGACAGATACGCAGTATTTT.

J is TRBJ1-5 and V is TRBV15, with D unresolved. Deletions cut 0 bases from V and 5 bases from J, with 8 bases between. Germline values: CDR1 LNHNV, CDR2 YYDKDF (reference sequence). The CDR3 contains 14 residues. Here the CDR3 reads CATSRDKGYQPQHF. CDR3 in DNA: TGTGCCACCAGCAGAGATAAAGGCTATCAGCCCCAGCATTTT.

The chain recombines TRBV7-3 with TRBJ2-3; D unresolved. Germline loops: CDR1 SGHTA, CDR2 FQGTGA. This CDR3 has 14 residues. Trimming removed 5 bases at V and 8 bases at J, with 17 bases between. The CDR3 sequence is CASSQTTDHGTQYF. CDR3 nucleotide sequence: TGTGCCAGCAGCCAGACCACGGACCACGGTACGCAGTATTTT.

This clonotype was counted ten times or more. The chain carries TRBV25-1 and TRBJ2-1, with a possible D match to TRBD1 (6 bases). Germline V gene lookup returns CDR1 MGHDK and CDR2 SYGVNS. The V end lost 4 bases, the J end lost 0 bases, and 22 bases lay between the germline ends. The CDR3 length is 19 residues. The CDR3 region is CASSAPRGPTPGSYNEQFF. The CDR3 DNA reads TGTGCCAGCAGTGCTCCCAGGGGCCCTACCCCAGGCTCCTACAATGAGCAGTTCTTC.

This clonotype appeared a few times. The chain combines TRBV4-1 with TRBJ2-7; D is tentatively TRBD1 or TRBD2 (5 bases each). CDR3 length: 15 amino acids. Germline values: CDR1 MGHRA, CDR2 YSYEKL. V shed 2 bases and J shed 4 bases, with 15 bases lying between them. CDR3 DNA: TGCGCCAGCAGCCAATCCGAGGGGACGAGGTACGAGCAGTACTTC. Protein: CASSQSEGTRYEQYF.

This clonotype was found a few times. The chain uses TRBV15 and TRBJ2-3, with 10 bases lining up with TRBD1. V dropped 0 bases and J dropped 4; count of bases not matched to a gene: 4. The CDR3 has 16 amino acids. Germline-derived CDR1 and CDR2 are LNHNV and YYDKDF (reference sequence). CDR3 nucleotides: TGTGCCACCAGCAGAGAGAGAGGACAGGGGGCAGATACGCAGTATTTT. Translation: CATSRERGQGADTQYF. Full variable domain (missing parts from reference TRBV15 and TRBJ2-3): DAMVIQNPRYQVTQFGKPVTLSCSQTLNHNVMYWYQQKSSQAPKLLFHYYDKDFNNEADTPDNFQSRRPNTSFCFLDIRSPGLGDTAMYLCATSRERGQGADTQYFGPGTRLTVL.

This clonotype was found a few times. V is TRBV4-1 and J is TRBJ1-2, with TRBD1 matching 10 bases. CDR3 length equals 14 residues. CDR1 is MGHRA and CDR2 is YSYEKL in the germline V gene. V gave up 4 bases and J gave up 7 bases; unmatched junction bases: 6. DNA for the CDR3: TGCGCCAGCAGCCCCGAGGACAGGGGGACTGGCTACACCTTC. It encodes CASSPEDRGTGYTF.

The rearrangement uses TRBV6-5 and TRBJ1-2; D remains ambiguous. In germline, CDR1 is MNHEY, CDR2 SVGAGI. Trimming removed 2 bases at V and 8 bases at J, with 18 bases between. The CDR3 has 15 amino acids. The CDR3 DNA follows: TGTGCCAGCAGTTACCGGCAGGCGATGTTTGGAGGCTACACCTTC. Amino acids: CASSYRQAMFGGYTF.

Ten or more counts support this clonotype. The V gene is TRBV7-9, the J gene TRBJ2-3, with TRBD1 identical over 9 bases. The V gene end was trimmed by 5 bases and the J gene end by 4 bases; junction bases not matched to a gene: 4. CDR1 is SEHNR, CDR2 FQNEAQ, per germline (reference sequence). The CDR3 is made up of 14 amino acids. The CDR3 nucleotides read TGTGCCAGCAGCCGACAGGGGGGAGCAGATACGCAGTATTTT. Encoded protein: CASSRQGGADTQYF.

This clonotype came up a few times. The chain combines TRBV13 with TRBJ2-7; D gene ambiguous. Trimming left V 3 bases short and J 0 bases short, with 9 bases between. The CDR3 is 14 amino acids. Germline V lookup: CDR1 PRHDT, CDR2 FYEKMQ (reference sequence). CDR3 sequence: CASSLSPSSYEQYF. The CDR3 DNA is TGTGCCAGCAGCTTGAGTCCTAGCTCCTACGAGCAGTACTTC.

There are many counts of this clonotype. The CDR3 DNA reads TGCGCCAGCAGCGAGCTTGGCTTGGGGGATAATGAAAAACTGTTTTTT. Residues: CASSELGLGDNEKLFF. The chain uses TRBV5-1 and TRBJ1-4, with D perhaps TRBD1 (5 bases). Germline V gene data show CDR1 as SGHRS and CDR2 as YFSETQ. V was clipped by 4 bases and J by 4 bases, with 17 bases between them. CDR3 size: 16 residues.

This clonotype was counted between two and nine times. The J gene is TRBJ2-3, the V gene TRBV7-9; 11 bases line up with TRBD2. The germline gives CDR1 SEHNR, CDR2 FQNEAQ (reference sequence). The CDR3 contains 16 residues. Unmatched junction bases numbered 6, after V lost 5 bases and J lost 2 bases. In DNA form, the CDR3 reads TGTGCCAGCAGCCCCCGACTAGCGGGGAACACAGATACGCAGTATTTT. Amino acids: CASSPRLAGNTDTQYF. Using reference TRBV7-9 and TRBJ2-3 for the parts outside the CDR3, the full variable domain is DTGVSQNPRHKITKRGQNVTFRCDPISEHNRLYWYRQTLGQGPEFLTYFQNEAQLEKSRLLSDRFSAERPKGSFSTLEIQRTEQGDSAMYLCASSPRLAGNTDTQYFGPGTRLTVL.

The sample holds a few counts of this clonotype. The chain has TRBV7-9 and TRBJ2-1, with 10 bases aligning to TRBD2. Germline V gene lookup returns CDR1 SEHNR and CDR2 FQNEAQ (reference sequence). The CDR3 runs to 15 residues. J gave up 5 bases and V 5 bases, and 6 bases lay outside the gene matches. Here the CDR3 reads CASSRAGGVDNEQFF. CDR3 bases: TGTGCCAGCAGCCGAGCGGGGGGGGTCGACAATGAGCAGTTCTTC.

V usage is TRBV7-2 and J usage is TRBJ1-6, with D uncertain. Per germline, CDR1 SGHTA and CDR2 FQGNSA. The CDR3 is made up of 14 amino acids. The V end lost 1 base, the J end lost 9 bases, and 10 bases lay between the germline ends. The CDR3 bases are TGTGCCAGCAGCTTAGGGGTAGCGAGTTCACCCCTCCACTTT. Translation gives CASSLGVASSPLHF.